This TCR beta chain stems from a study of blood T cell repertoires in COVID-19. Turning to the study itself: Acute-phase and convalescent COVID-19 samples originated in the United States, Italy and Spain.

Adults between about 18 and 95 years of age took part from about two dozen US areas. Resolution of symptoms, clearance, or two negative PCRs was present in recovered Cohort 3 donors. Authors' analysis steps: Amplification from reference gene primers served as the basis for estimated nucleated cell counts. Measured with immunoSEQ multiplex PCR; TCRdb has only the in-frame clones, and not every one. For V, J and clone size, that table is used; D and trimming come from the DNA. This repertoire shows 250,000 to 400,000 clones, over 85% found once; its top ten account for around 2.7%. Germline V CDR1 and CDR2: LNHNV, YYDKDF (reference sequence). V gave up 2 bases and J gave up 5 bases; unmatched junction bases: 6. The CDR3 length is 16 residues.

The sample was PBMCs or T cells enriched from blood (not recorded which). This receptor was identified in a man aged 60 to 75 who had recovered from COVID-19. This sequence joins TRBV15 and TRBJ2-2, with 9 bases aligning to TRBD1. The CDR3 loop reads CATSRRQGGYTGELFF. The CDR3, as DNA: TGTGCCACCAGCAGAAGACAGGGGGGATATACCGGGGAGCTGTTTTTT. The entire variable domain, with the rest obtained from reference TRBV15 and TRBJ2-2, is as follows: DAMVIQNPRYQVTQFGKPVTLSCSQTLNHNVMYWYQQKSSQAPKLLFHYYDKDFNNEADTPDNFQSRRPNTSFCFLDIRSPGLGDTAMYLCATSRRQGGYTGELFFGEGSRLTVL.